This T cell receptor beta chain comes out of a study of graft-versus-host responses after intestinal transplantation. Across the study: Multivisceral, liver-intestinal, or isolated intestinal grafts went to recipients. Tacrolimus plus steroids were given to all recipients for about 3 years, preceded by anti-thymocyte globulin induction. Study-wide points: Declines in HvG clones occurring early post-transplant were associated with peak circulating GvH clone levels. Within allografts, high graft-versus-host to host-versus-graft clonal ratios were seen among patients with graft-donor T cell macrochimerism.

Clones were sequenced by immunoSEQ multiplex PCR, and TCRdb holds only the in-frame ones, with some missing. The sample shows roughly 90,000 clones, around 93% of them seen only once. CDR3 length: 15 amino acids. Germline loops: CDR1 SNHLY, CDR2 FYNNEI. On this clone itself: Its antigen remains unidentified.

The rearrangement uses TRBV2 and TRBJ2-5; 10 nucleotides line up with TRBD2. The better agreement between TRBJ2-7 and the DNA end casts doubt on the J call. Sequencing was performed on unstimulated CD4+ T cells sorted from spleen or lymph node cells, taken before transplant. This TCR came from a human donor who was the organ donor for an intestinal transplant. The CDR3 DNA reads as TGTGCCAGCCAATCCCTAGCGGGAGCCTCCTACGAGCAGTACTTC. It translates to CASQSLAGASYEQYF.